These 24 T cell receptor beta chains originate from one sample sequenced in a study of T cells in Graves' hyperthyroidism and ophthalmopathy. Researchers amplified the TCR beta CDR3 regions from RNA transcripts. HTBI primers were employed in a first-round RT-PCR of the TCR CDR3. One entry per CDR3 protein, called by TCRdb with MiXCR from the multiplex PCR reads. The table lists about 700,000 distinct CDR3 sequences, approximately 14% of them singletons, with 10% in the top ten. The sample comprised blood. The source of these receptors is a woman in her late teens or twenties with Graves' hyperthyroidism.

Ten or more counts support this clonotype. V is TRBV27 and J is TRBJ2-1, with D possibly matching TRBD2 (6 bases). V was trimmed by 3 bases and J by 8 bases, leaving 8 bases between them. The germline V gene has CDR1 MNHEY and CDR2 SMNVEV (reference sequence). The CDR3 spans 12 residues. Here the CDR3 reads CASSLEGYEQFF. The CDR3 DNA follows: TGTGCCAGCAGTTTGGAGGGATATGAGCAGTTCTTC.

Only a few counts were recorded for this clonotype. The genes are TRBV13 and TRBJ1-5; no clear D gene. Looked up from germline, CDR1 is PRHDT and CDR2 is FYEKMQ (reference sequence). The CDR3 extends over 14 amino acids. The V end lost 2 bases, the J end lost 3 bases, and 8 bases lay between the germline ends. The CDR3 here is CASSLSVLNQPQHF. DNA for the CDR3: TGTGCCAGCAGCTTATCGGTCCTCAATCAGCCCCAGCATTTT. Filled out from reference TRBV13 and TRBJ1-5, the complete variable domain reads AAGVIQSPRHLIKEKRETATLKCYPIPRHDTVYWYQQGPGQDPQFLISFYEKMQSDKGSIPDRFSAQQFSDYHSELNMSSLELGDSALYFCASSLSVLNQPQHFGDGTRLSIL.

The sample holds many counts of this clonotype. The CDR3 DNA is TGTGCCAGCAGTTTAAGGACTAGCGGGAGGACTGCGTTCGAGTTCTTC. It specifies CASSLRTSGRTAFEFF. The chain links TRBV27 to TRBJ2-1, with 14 bases aligning to TRBD2. J lost 14 bases, V lost 2 bases, and 11 bases had no gene match. The CDR3 runs 16 residues. CDR1 MNHEY and CDR2 SMNVEV come from the germline V gene (reference sequence).

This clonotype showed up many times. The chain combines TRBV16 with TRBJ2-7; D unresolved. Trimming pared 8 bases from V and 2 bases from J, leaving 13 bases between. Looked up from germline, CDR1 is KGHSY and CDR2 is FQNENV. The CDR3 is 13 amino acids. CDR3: CASAQEPTYEQYF. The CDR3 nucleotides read TGTGCCAGCGCCCAGGAGCCTACCTACGAGCAGTACTTC.

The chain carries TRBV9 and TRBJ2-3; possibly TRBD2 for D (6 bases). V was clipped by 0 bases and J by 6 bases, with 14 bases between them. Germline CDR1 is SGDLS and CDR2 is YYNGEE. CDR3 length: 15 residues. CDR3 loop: CASSVEGGRPDTQYF. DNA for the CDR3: TGTGCCAGCAGCGTAGAAGGTGGGAGGCCTGATACGCAGTATTTT.

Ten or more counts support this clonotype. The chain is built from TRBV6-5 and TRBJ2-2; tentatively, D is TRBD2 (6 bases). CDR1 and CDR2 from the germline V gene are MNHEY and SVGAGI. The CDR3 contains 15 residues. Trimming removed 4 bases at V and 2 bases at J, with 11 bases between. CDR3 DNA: TGTGCCAGCAGTTCTCACGGGGGAAACACCGGGGAGCTGTTTTTT. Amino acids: CASSSHGGNTGELFF.

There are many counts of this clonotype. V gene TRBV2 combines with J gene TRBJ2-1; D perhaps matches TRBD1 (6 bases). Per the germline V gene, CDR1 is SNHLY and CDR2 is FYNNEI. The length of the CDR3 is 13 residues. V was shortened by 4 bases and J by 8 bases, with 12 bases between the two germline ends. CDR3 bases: TGTGCCAGCAGTGGTGAACAGGGTCATGAGCAGTTCTTC. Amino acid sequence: CASSGEQGHEQFF.

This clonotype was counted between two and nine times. CDR3 nucleotides: TGTGCCAGCAGCCCCGGACAGGGGGGCCTCCTGGATAGCAATCAGCCCCAGCATTTT. It translates to CASSPGQGGLLDSNQPQHF. The chain recombines TRBV3-1 with TRBJ1-5; TRBD1 aligns across 10 bases. Germline values: CDR1 LGHDT, CDR2 YNNKEL (reference sequence). The CDR3 consists of 19 residues. V gave up 4 bases and J gave up 0 bases; unmatched junction bases: 12.

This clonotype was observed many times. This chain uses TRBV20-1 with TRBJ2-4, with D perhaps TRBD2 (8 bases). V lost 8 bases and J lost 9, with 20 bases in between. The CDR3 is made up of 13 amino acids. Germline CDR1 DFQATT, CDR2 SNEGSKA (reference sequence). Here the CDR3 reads CSIEGGGGIIQYF. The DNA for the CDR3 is TGCAGTATTGAAGGGGGCGGGGGGATCATTCAGTACTTC.

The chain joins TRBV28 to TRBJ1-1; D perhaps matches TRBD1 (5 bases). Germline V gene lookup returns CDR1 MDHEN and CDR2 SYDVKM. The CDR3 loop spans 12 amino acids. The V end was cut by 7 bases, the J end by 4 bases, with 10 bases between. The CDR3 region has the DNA TGTGCCAGCACAGGGTATCTCACTGAAGCTTTCTTT. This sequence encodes CASTGYLTEAFF.

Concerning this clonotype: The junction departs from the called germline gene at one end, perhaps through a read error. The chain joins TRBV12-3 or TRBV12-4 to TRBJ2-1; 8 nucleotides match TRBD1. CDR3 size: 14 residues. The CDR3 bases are TGTGTCAGCAAAAAATCGGACAGGGTCCATGAGCAGTTCTTC. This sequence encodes CVSKKSDRVHEQFF.

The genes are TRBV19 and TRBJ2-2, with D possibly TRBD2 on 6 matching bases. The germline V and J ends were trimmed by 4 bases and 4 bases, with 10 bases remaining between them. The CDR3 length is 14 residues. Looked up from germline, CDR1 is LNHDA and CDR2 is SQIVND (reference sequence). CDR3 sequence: CASSRGLLTGELFF. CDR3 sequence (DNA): TGTGCCAGTAGTAGGGGACTCCTCACCGGGGAGCTGTTTTTT.

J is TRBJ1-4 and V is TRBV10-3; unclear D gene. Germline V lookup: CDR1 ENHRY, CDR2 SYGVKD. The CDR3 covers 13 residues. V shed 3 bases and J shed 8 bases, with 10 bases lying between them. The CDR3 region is CAISDGSSEKLFF. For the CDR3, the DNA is TGTGCCATCAGTGACGGCAGTTCCGAAAAACTGTTTTTT.

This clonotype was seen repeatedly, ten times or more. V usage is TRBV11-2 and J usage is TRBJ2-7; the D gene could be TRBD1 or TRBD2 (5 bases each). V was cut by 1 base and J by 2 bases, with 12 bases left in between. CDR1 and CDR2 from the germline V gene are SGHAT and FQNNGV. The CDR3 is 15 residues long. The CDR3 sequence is CASSLGGTATYEQYF. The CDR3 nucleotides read TGTGCCAGCAGCTTAGGGGGGACGGCGACCTACGAGCAGTACTTC.

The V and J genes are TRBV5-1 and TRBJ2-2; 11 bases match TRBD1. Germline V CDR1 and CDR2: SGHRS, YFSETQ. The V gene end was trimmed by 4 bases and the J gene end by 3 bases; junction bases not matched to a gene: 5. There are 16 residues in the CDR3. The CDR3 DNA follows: TGCGCCAGCAGCAGGACAGGGGGCGCAGACACCGGGGAGCTGTTTTTT. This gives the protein CASSRTGGADTGELFF.

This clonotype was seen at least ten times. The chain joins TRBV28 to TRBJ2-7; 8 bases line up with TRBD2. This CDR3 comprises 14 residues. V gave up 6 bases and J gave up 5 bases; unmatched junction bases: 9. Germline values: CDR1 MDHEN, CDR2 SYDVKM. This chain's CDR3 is CASSPPGTSDEQYF. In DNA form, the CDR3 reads TGTGCCAGCAGCCCCCCCGGGACTAGTGACGAGCAGTACTTC. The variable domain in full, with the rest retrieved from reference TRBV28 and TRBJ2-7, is DVKVTQSSRYLVKRTGEKVFLECVQDMDHENMFWYRQDPGLGLRLIYFSYDVKMKEKGDIPEGYSVSREKKERFSLILESASTNQTSMYLCASSPPGTSDEQYFGPGTRLTVT.

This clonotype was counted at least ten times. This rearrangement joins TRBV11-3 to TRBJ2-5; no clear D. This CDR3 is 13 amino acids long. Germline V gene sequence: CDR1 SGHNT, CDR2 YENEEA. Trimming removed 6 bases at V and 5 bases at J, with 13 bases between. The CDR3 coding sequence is TGTGCCAGCAGATGGTCAAGTGCGGAGACCCAGTACTTC. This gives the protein CASRWSSAETQYF.

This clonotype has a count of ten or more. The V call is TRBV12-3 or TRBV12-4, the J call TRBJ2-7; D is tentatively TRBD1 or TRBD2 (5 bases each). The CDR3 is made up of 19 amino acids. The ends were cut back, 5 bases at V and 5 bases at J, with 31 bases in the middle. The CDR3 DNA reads TGTGCCAGCAGTCCCGATGGCCCTATGACGGGGACCCCGGAGAACGAGCAGTACTTC. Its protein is CASSPDGPMTGTPENEQYF.

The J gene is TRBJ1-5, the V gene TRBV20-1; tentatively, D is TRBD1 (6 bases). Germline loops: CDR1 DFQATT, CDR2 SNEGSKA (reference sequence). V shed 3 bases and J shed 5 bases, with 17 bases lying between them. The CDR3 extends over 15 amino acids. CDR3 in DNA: TGCAGTGCTAGCTCGGGGGCGGGACGCTATCAGCCCCAGCATTTT. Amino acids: CSASSGAGRYQPQHF.

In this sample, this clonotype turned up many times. The DNA for the CDR3 is TGTGCCAGCAGTGAGGCAGGGACGACTGAAGCTTTCTTT. It yields the protein CASSEAGTTEAFF. The J gene is TRBJ1-1, the V gene TRBV2, with a weak D call TRBD1 (5 bases). CDR3 length: 13 amino acids. CDR1 and CDR2 (germline): SNHLY, FYNNEI. Trimming took off 3 bases at V and 5 bases at J, with 10 bases between the two ends.

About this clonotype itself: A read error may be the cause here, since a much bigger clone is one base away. The CDR3 sequence: CAWTVNYKQYF. CDR3 DNA sequence: TGTGCCTGGACAGTGAACTACAAGCAGTACTTC. The chain is built from TRBV30 and TRBJ2-7; no clear D gene. Per germline, CDR1 GTSNPN and CDR2 SVGIG (reference sequence). The CDR3 runs 11 residues. Full variable domain (rest looked up from reference TRBV30 and TRBJ2-7): SQTIHQWPATLVQPVGSPLSLECTVEGTSNPNLYWYRQAAGRGLQLLFYSVGIGQISSEVPQNLSASRPQDRQFILSSKKLLLSDSGFYLCAWTVNYKQYFGPGTRLTVT.

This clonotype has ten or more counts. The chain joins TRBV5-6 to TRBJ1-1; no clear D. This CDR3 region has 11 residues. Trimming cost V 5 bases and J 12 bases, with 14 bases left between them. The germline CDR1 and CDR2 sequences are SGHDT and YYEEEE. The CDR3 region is CASSEGLTTFF. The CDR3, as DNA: TGTGCCAGCAGTGAGGGATTGACAACTTTCTTT.

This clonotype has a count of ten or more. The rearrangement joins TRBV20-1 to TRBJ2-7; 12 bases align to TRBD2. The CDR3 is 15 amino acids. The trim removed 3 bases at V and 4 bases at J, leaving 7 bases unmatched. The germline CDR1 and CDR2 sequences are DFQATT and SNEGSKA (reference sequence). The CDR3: CSASPRLAGEYEQYF. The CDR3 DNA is TGCAGTGCTAGCCCCCGACTAGCGGGAGAATACGAGCAGTACTTC.

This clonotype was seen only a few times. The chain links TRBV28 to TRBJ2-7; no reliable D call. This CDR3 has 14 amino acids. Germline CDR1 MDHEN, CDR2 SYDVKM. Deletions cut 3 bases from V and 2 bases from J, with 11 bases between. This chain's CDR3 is CASSLSPTAYEQYF. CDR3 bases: TGTGCCAGCAGTTTGAGCCCTACCGCCTACGAGCAGTACTTC. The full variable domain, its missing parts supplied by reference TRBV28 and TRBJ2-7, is DVKVTQSSRYLVKRTGEKVFLECVQDMDHENMFWYRQDPGLGLRLIYFSYDVKMKEKGDIPEGYSVSREKKERFSLILESASTNQTSMYLCASSLSPTAYEQYFGPGTRLTVT.